This paragraph reports one T cell receptor (beta chain). In its sample, this clonotype was seen a few times. Its recognized antigen is unknown. No much larger clone is present one base from it, and per-base qualities are unavailable. The data were obtained in a study (dated by TCRdb to the mid-2010s). Study-wide context: The study examined whether tumor-infiltrating Tregs in breast cancer are drawn from blood Tregs or arise in situ by conversion from other CD4+ T cell subsets. Overall study outcomes, separate from this receptor: In terms of TCR gene usage, tumor memory CD4+ T cells clustered together with blood and lymph node memory CD4+ cells, as well as with lymph node naive CD4+ cells. The greatest overlap of tumor-infiltrating Treg TCR alpha and beta sequences was observed with tumor naive CD4+ T cells, followed by blood naive CD4+ T cells. The validation in the larger cohort was limited to a single TCR beta V-J rearrangement instead of whole repertoires.

The germline V gene encodes CDR1 LGHNA and CDR2 YSLEER. The CDR3 goes from the cysteine to the phenylalanine over 16 residues. Of the read, only the CDR3 DNA is kept; its 48 bases are in frame from base 1. From V the trimming removes 3 bases and from J it removes 2 bases, while the gene matches leave 4 bases of the junction unaccounted for. Memory CD4+ T cells were isolated as CD4+CD45RO+CD25- cells. Tregs, naive and memory CD4+ T cells from tumor, blood and ipsilateral draining lymph nodes of a few breast cancer patients underwent full-length TCR alpha and beta sequencing. Tumor tissue and lymph nodes obtained from ipsilateral axillary dissection were perfused with PBS, minced and then digested with collagenase I and hyaluronidase. FACS confirmed that the sorted cell populations were more than 90% pure. Full-length TCR variable regions were amplified by 5' RACE PCR with constant-region reverse primers, followed by semi-nested PCR with Nested Universal Primer A. Using the ReliaPrep RNA Cell Miniprep System, total RNA was extracted, and the SMARTer RACE 5'/3' Kit was then used to reverse transcribe the RNA into 5'RACE-ready cDNA. Multiplex adaptors were used to barcode the full-length TCR alpha and beta libraries, which were then sequenced on an Illumina MiSeq. The paper's data handling went like this. For each of nine subset-tissue groups, sequencing data from the five patients were pooled, and the groups were compared by unsupervised clustering of TCR gene usage. The Morisita-Horn index was used to calculate repertoire similarity, with shared sequences weighted by how much each contributed to each repertoire. Using fastp trimming at Q25 and MiXCR clonotype assembly, TCRdb reanalyzed the public sequencing data and kept in-frame beta chains. Rows with one shared CDR3 protein collapse into an entry with the most common genes and DNA. The V and J calls were determined by TCRdb, not by the authors. This sample comprises tens of thousands of distinct CDR3 sequences, around 26% of them detected only once. About 3% of the sample belongs to the ten largest clones.

The V and J genes are TRBV4-3 and TRBJ2-1, with 10 middle bases fitting TRBD2. The sample taken for sequencing was tumor-infiltrating memory CD4+ T cells sorted from the breast tumor. In the paper's terms, the cell subset or site label means: memory CD4+ T cells, CD4+CD45RO+CD25-. The receptor was derived from a female donor with breast cancer. The CDR3 amino acid sequence is: CASSHSAGGTYNEQFF. The DNA sequence reads TGCGCCAGCAGCCATTCAGCGGGAGGGACCTACAATGAGCAGTTCTTC.